The 30 T cell receptor beta chains below come from one sample, sequenced in a study of T cells after yellow fever vaccination. Via MiXCR, TCRdb re-called the 5' RACE reads, giving one row per CDR3 protein. The sample includes almost 70,000 distinct CDR3 sequences, 5% to 6.5% of them seen just once. The sequencing here drew on CD4+ T cells sorted from PBMCs, taken roughly 15 days after the first yellow fever vaccination. The receptors originated from a man aged 18-30 years who received the YFV17D yellow fever vaccine.

At least ten counts were recorded for this clonotype. The V call is TRBV20-1, the J call TRBJ2-1; TRBD1 aligns across 10 bases. V shed 7 bases and J 8 bases; nucleotides not matched to a gene: 11. CDR1 is DFQATT, CDR2 SNEGSKA, per germline (reference sequence). The CDR3 sequence is 14 residues long. The CDR3 region is CSGGGGQGTHEQFF. Here the CDR3 DNA reads TGCAGTGGGGGTGGGGGACAGGGGACCCATGAGCAGTTCTTC.

This clonotype was picked up many times. V gene TRBV5-1 combines with J gene TRBJ2-5; D possibly matches TRBD1 or TRBD2 (5 bases each). Germline lookup yields CDR1 SGHRS and CDR2 YFSETQ. V lost 1 base and J lost 5, with 15 bases in between. CDR3 length equals 15 residues. DNA of the CDR3: TGCGCCAGCAGCTTGAGAAGTCCAGGGACGGAGACCCAGTACTTC. Translating gives CASSLRSPGTETQYF.

This clonotype came up many times. The chain joins TRBV4-3 to TRBJ1-2, with D possibly matching TRBD1 (6 bases). With 4 bases removed from V and 7 bases from J, the gap between germline ends came to 16 bases. There are 14 residues in the CDR3. In germline, CDR1 is LGHNA, CDR2 YSLEER. In DNA, the CDR3 is TGCGCCAGCAGCCCAATTGCGGGGGCGGGTGGCTACACCTTC. Protein: CASSPIAGAGGYTF.

This clonotype appeared many times. The rearrangement links TRBV15 to TRBJ2-1; a possible D gene is TRBD2 (6 bases). In germline, CDR1 is LNHNV, CDR2 YYDKDF (reference sequence). The CDR3 covers 14 residues. V lost 6 bases and J lost 6, with 15 bases in between. In DNA form, the CDR3 reads TGTGCCACCAGGTGGGGGGACCCAAGCAATGAGCAGTTCTTC. Its translation is CATRWGDPSNEQFF.

This clonotype appeared many times. The V call is TRBV4-2, the J call TRBJ1-1; D unclear. Trimming removed 1 base from V and 0 bases from J, with 3 bases in between. Germline V gene data show CDR1 as LGHNA and CDR2 as YNFKEQ. This CDR3 is built from 13 residues. The CDR3 nucleotides read TGTGCCAGCAGCCAAGTCTTGAACACTGAAGCTTTCTTT. This gives the protein CASSQVLNTEAFF.

This clonotype has a count of ten or more. This chain joins TRBV20-1 and TRBJ2-7, with D uncertain. CDR3 length equals 11 residues. Trimming took 2 bases from V and 6 from J, leaving 8 bases between them. Germline V lookup: CDR1 DFQATT, CDR2 SNEGSKA (reference sequence). CDR3 nucleotide sequence: TGCAGTGCTAGATATTGGGGCGAGCAGTACTTC. It yields the protein CSARYWGEQYF.

This clonotype was counted ten times or more. The CDR3 sequence is CASSQDIIVNIQYF. In DNA form, the CDR3 reads TGCGCCAGCAGCCAAGATATCATAGTCAACATTCAGTACTTC. The gene calls are TRBV4-3 and TRBJ2-4, with D uncertain. This CDR3 contains 14 residues. V lost 0 bases and J lost 7, with 10 bases in between. Germline V gene sequence: CDR1 LGHNA, CDR2 YSLEER.

This clonotype was counted many times. The chain links TRBV4-2 to TRBJ2-1, with D hard to call. This CDR3 region has 14 residues. V was clipped by 4 bases and J by 6 bases, with 13 bases between them. Germline V CDR1 and CDR2: LGHNA, YNFKEQ. Written as DNA, the CDR3 is TGTGCCAGCAGCCGTACCGGTTCCCCCAATGAGCAGTTCTTC. It is translated as CASSRTGSPNEQFF.

This clonotype has a count of ten or more. V is TRBV5-1 and J is TRBJ2-1; D might be TRBD1 or TRBD2, each matching 5 bases. Between the trimmed V and J ends, which lost 2 bases and 5 bases, there was a span of 17 bases. Germline loops: CDR1 SGHRS, CDR2 YFSETQ. The CDR3 totals 16 residues. The CDR3 DNA reads TGCGCCAGCAGCTTCCCCCCGGGACGAATTCACAATGAGCAGTTCTTC. This encodes CASSFPPGRIHNEQFF.

This clonotype was seen a few times. The J gene is TRBJ2-3, the V gene TRBV7-2; 9 bases agree with TRBD2. The V and J ends lost 8 bases and 1 base, in that order; junction bases with no gene match: 7. The CDR3 is 15 residues long. The V gene's germline CDR1 is SGHTA and CDR2 FQGNSA. The CDR3 DNA reads as TGTGCCAGCTCGACGCCTAGCGGGGGCACAGATACGCAGTATTTT. The encoded protein is CASSTPSGGTDTQYF.

Many counts were recorded for this clonotype. This chain connects TRBV12-3 or TRBV12-4 to TRBJ2-1, with D possibly matching TRBD1 (6 bases). Trimming cost V 5 bases and J 5 bases, with 19 bases left between them. The CDR3 consists of 16 residues. Here the CDR3 reads CASSPPTGLLNNEQFF. The CDR3 DNA sequence: TGTGCCAGCAGTCCTCCGACAGGCCTACTGAACAATGAGCAGTTCTTC.

Ten or more counts support this clonotype. The J gene is TRBJ2-3, the V gene TRBV4-2, with D perhaps TRBD2 (7 bases). Trimming removed 1 base at V and 5 bases at J, with 16 bases between. In germline, CDR1 is LGHNA, CDR2 YNFKEQ. The CDR3 extends over 16 amino acids. CDR3 bases: TGTGCCAGCAGCCAAGCTCTGGCGGGGGCTCAAGATACGCAGTATTTT. Translated, it gives CASSQALAGAQDTQYF.

This clonotype appeared many times. The V call is TRBV7-3, the J call TRBJ2-3; D may match TRBD1 or TRBD2 (7 bases each). Germline V gives CDR1 SGHTA, CDR2 FQGTGA. V lost 5 bases to trimming and J lost 5 bases, with 20 bases between them. The CDR3 is 16 amino acids. The CDR3 coding sequence is TGTGCCAGCAGCCCTCAGGACACAGGGGAGGGAGATACGCAGTATTTT. Protein sequence: CASSPQDTGEGDTQYF.

Comment on this clonotype: Since a much larger clone is just one base distant, this may be a read error. The genes are TRBV5-4 and TRBJ2-5; D is possibly TRBD1 or TRBD2 (5 bases each). The germline CDR1 and CDR2 sequences are SGHNT and YYREEE (reference sequence). The CDR3 consists of 13 residues. Trimming took 3 bases from V and 5 from J, leaving 11 bases between them. DNA of the CDR3: TGTGCCAGCAGCTCGCAAGAGGGGGAGACCCAGTACTTC. It encodes CASSSQEGETQYF. The complete variable domain, with remaining parts taken from reference TRBV5-4 and TRBJ2-5, reads ETGVTQSPTHLIKTRGQQVTLRCSSQSGHNTVSWYQQALGQGPQFIFQYYREEENGRGNFPPRFSGLQFPNYSSELNVNALELDDSALYLCASSSQEGETQYFGPGTRLLVL.

This clonotype has a count of ten or more. This rearrangement joins TRBV25-1 to TRBJ2-4; TRBD2 might be the D (6 bases). V was cut by 5 bases and J by 7 bases, with 9 bases left in between. In germline, CDR1 is MGHDK, CDR2 SYGVNS. There are 12 residues in the CDR3. The chain's CDR3 is CASSPGRNIQYF. The DNA of the CDR3 is TGTGCCAGCAGTCCAGGGAGGAACATTCAGTACTTC.

In this sample, this clonotype turned up many times. V is TRBV9 and J is TRBJ1-4; a possible D gene is TRBD1 (6 bases). This CDR3 has 13 residues. Germline CDR1 SGDLS, CDR2 YYNGEE. Trimming shortened V by 4 bases and J by 6 bases, and 10 bases separated the two germline ends. In DNA, the CDR3 is TGTGCCAGCAGCACCCACAGGGATGAAAAACTGTTTTTT. Amino acids: CASSTHRDEKLFF.

This clonotype was recorded at least ten times. V is TRBV7-2 and J is TRBJ2-2; D is uncertain. Deletions cut 6 bases from V and 5 bases from J, with 13 bases between. In germline, CDR1 is SGHTA, CDR2 FQGNSA. This CDR3 is 14 amino acids long. CDR3 residues: CASSLLHGTGELFF. The CDR3 DNA reads as TGTGCCAGCAGTCTCTTACACGGGACCGGGGAGCTGTTTTTT.

Many counts were recorded for this clonotype. The J gene is TRBJ2-1, the V gene TRBV7-9, with 7 bases fitting TRBD2. Germline V gene sequence: CDR1 SEHNR, CDR2 FQNEAQ (reference sequence). The CDR3 extends over 15 amino acids. The ends lost 3 bases at V and 7 bases at J; junction bases unmatched: 9. Here the CDR3 reads CASSFRNQAGNEQFF. The CDR3 coding sequence is TGTGCCAGCAGCTTCCGTAACCAAGCGGGGAATGAGCAGTTCTTC.

This clonotype showed up just a few times. The V gene is TRBV19, the J gene TRBJ2-1; the D call may be TRBD1 or TRBD2 (5 bases each). This CDR3 spans 16 amino acids. CDR1 LNHDA and CDR2 SQIVND come from the germline V gene (reference sequence). V lost 9 bases and J lost 0, with 18 bases in between. The CDR3 region is CASPTGPKSSYNEQFF. The DNA for the CDR3 is TGTGCCAGCCCTACGGGACCAAAGAGCTCCTACAATGAGCAGTTCTTC.

This clonotype came up many times. The J gene is TRBJ1-6, the V gene TRBV7-9, with TRBD1 matching 9 bases. The CDR3 is made up of 15 amino acids. V dropped 8 bases and J dropped 7; count of bases not matched to a gene: 9. Germline CDR1 reads SEHNR; CDR2 reads FQNEAQ (reference sequence). The CDR3 DNA reads TGTGCCAGCGAATCTTGGACAGGGGTAAATTCACCCCTCCACTTT. Translating gives CASESWTGVNSPLHF.

This clonotype was counted many times. The CDR3 sequence is CASSFPPQETQYF. CDR3 bases: TGCGCCAGCAGCTTCCCCCCCCAAGAGACCCAGTACTTC. The chain joins TRBV5-1 to TRBJ2-5; no clear D gene. Germline CDR1 and CDR2: SGHRS and YFSETQ. The CDR3 spans 13 residues. V lost 2 bases, J lost 1 base, and 6 bases lay in between. The full variable domain, with the rest looked up from reference TRBV5-1 and TRBJ2-5, is KAGVTQTPRYLIKTRGQQVTLSCSPISGHRSVSWYQQTPGQGLQFLFEYFSETQRNKGNFPGRFSGRQFSNSRSEMNVSTLELGDSALYLCASSFPPQETQYFGPGTRLLVL.

The sample holds many counts of this clonotype. At one of its ends the junction is not consistent with the germline gene, which may arise from a read error. This chain connects TRBV5-1 to TRBJ2-1, with 9 nucleotides matching TRBD1. This CDR3 has 15 residues. The V gene's germline CDR1 is SGHRS and CDR2 YFSETQ. Here the CDR3 reads CATSTGTGWEGEQFF. In nucleotides, the CDR3 is TGCGCCACCAGCACCGGGACAGGGTGGGAAGGGGAGCAGTTCTTC.

This clonotype has just a few counts. The chain links TRBV7-6 to TRBJ2-5; D perhaps matches TRBD2 (5 bases). This CDR3 spans 16 amino acids. CDR1 is SGHVS, CDR2 FNYEAQ, per germline. The V end was cut by 5 bases, the J end by 2 bases, with 18 bases between. The CDR3 loop is CASSPGPGSGQETQYF. The CDR3 coding sequence is TGTGCCAGCAGCCCAGGCCCGGGGAGTGGGCAAGAGACCCAGTACTTC.

In this sample, this clonotype turned up many times. The chain carries TRBV7-2 and TRBJ1-1; D call uncertain. Germline CDR1 and CDR2: SGHTA and FQGNSA. The CDR3 totals 14 residues. The V gene lost 5 bases and the J gene lost 0 bases, with 10 bases spanning the gap. The CDR3 region has the DNA TGTGCCAGCAGCCTACCGGGTTTGAACACTGAAGCTTTCTTT. Encoded protein: CASSLPGLNTEAFF. The full variable domain, completed using reference TRBV7-2 and TRBJ1-1, is GAGVSQSPSNKVTEKGKDVELRCDPISGHTALYWYRQSLGQGLEFLIYFQGNSAPDKSGLPSDRFSAERTGGSVSTLTIQRTQQEDSAVYLCASSLPGLNTEAFFGQGTRLTVV.

This clonotype was counted ten times or more. J is TRBJ1-1 and V is TRBV29-1; D is undetermined. The CDR3 loop spans 14 amino acids. Germline CDR1 SQVTM, CDR2 ANQGSEA. The V and J ends lost 4 bases and 5 bases respectively, with 17 bases between them. CDR3 sequence (DNA): TGCAGCGTTGCAAGGAGGCAGGCGACTACTGAAGCTTTCTTT. It codes for CSVARRQATTEAFF.

With regard to this clonotype: This may be a read error: a much more frequent sequence differs by one nucleotide. The CDR3 sequence is CASSLESLGTQYF. The CDR3 DNA sequence: TGTGCCAGCAGTTTAGAATCCTTAGGAACGCAGTATTTT. This rearrangement joins TRBV12-3 or TRBV12-4 to TRBJ2-3; the D is unclear. The CDR3 contains 13 residues. The V end lost 1 base, the J end lost 9 bases, and 11 bases lay between the germline ends.

This clonotype was counted at least ten times. CDR3 residues: CASSSTSGAFYEQYF. The CDR3 nucleotides read TGTGCCAGCAGCTCAACTAGCGGGGCTTTCTACGAGCAGTACTTC. This chain uses TRBV7-2 with TRBJ2-7, with TRBD2 matching 10 bases. V trimming: 4 bases; J trimming: 3 bases; junction bases outside the gene matches: 6. Germline CDR1 and CDR2: SGHTA and FQGNSA. This CDR3 is built from 15 residues.

Many counts were recorded for this clonotype. This chain links TRBV7-2 with TRBJ2-2; perhaps TRBD2 as D (5 bases). V lost 1 base, J lost 0 bases, and 9 bases lay in between. Germline CDR1 is SGHTA and CDR2 is FQGNSA. The CDR3 runs to 16 residues. The CDR3: CASSLVSGTNTGELFF. The CDR3 nucleotides read TGTGCCAGCAGCTTAGTTTCCGGGACGAACACCGGGGAGCTGTTTTTT. The complete variable domain, with remaining parts taken from reference TRBV7-2 and TRBJ2-2, reads GAGVSQSPSNKVTEKGKDVELRCDPISGHTALYWYRQSLGQGLEFLIYFQGNSAPDKSGLPSDRFSAERTGGSVSTLTIQRTQQEDSAVYLCASSLVSGTNTGELFFGEGSRLTVL.

This clonotype was counted at least ten times. The V call is TRBV24-1, the J call TRBJ2-2; 9 positions match TRBD1. The CDR3 runs to 16 residues. Trimming took 1 base from V and 6 from J; bases not matched to a gene: 5. CDR1 and CDR2 (germline): KGHDR, SFDVKD. CDR3 nucleotide sequence: TGTGCCACCAGTGATTTCCTGGGACAGGGTGCCGGGGAGCTGTTTTTT. Amino acids: CATSDFLGQGAGELFF.

In this sample, this clonotype is medium-sized. V gene TRBV5-1 combines with J gene TRBJ2-3, with D possibly matching TRBD2 (6 bases). This CDR3 comprises 16 residues. The germline V gene encodes CDR1 SGHRS and CDR2 YFSETQ. V shed 0 bases and J shed 1 base, with 12 bases lying between them. CDR3 protein: CASSLALGGGTDTQYF. In DNA, the CDR3 is TGCGCCAGCAGCTTGGCCCTGGGCGGGGGCACAGATACGCAGTATTTT.